This record concerns one TCR beta chain sequence. What it binds is unknown. Germline V gene data show CDR1 as MDHEN and CDR2 as SYDVKM. V lost 7 bases to trimming and J lost 2 bases, with 8 bases between them. The length of the CDR3 is 12 residues. This entry belongs to a study of shared clonotypes between healthy human individuals. Turning to the study itself: The composition of the donors was a couple of women and a few men aged 18 to 49.

General study findings and limits: Rarefaction curves obtained for sorted subsets showed sequencing incomplete despite large depth.

Produced via immunoSEQ multiplex PCR; TCRdb's table is partial and in-frame only. The sample carries about 520,000 clones, 90% to 96% recorded once. The rearrangement links TRBV28 to TRBJ1-1; possibly TRBD1 for D (6 bases). The specimen sequenced was naive CD4+ T cells sorted from blood. Subset: CD45RA+ positively selected. The receptor was derived from a woman aged 25 to 45 in good health. The CDR3 DNA reads TGTGCCAGCAACAGGGTAAACACTGAAGCTTTCTTT. Protein sequence: CASNRVNTEAFF.